Presented here are 5 T cell receptor beta chains from one specimen sequenced in a study of T cells in Graves' hyperthyroidism and ophthalmopathy. RNA transcripts provided the source from which TCR beta CDR3 regions were amplified. The HTBI primer set drove a first-round RT-PCR of the TCR CDR3. TCRdb passed the multiplex PCR reads through MiXCR, listing each CDR3 protein once. The sample has hundreds of thousands of distinct CDR3 sequences, roughly a sixth seen once. Material: blood. These receptors all stem from a woman aged 50 to 65 with Graves' hyperthyroidism that later progressed to Graves' ophthalmopathy.

The sample holds many counts of this clonotype. V and J are TRBV30 and TRBJ2-7, with a weak D call TRBD2 (7 bases). The CDR3 extends over 12 amino acids. Trimming took off 3 bases at V and 5 bases at J, with 11 bases between the two ends. The germline CDR1 and CDR2 sequences are GTSNPN and SVGIG (reference sequence). The CDR3 loop is CAWRWGGHEQYF. Written as DNA, the CDR3 is TGTGCCTGGAGATGGGGGGGCCACGAGCAGTACTTC. The full variable domain, its missing parts supplied by reference TRBV30 and TRBJ2-7, is SQTIHQWPATLVQPVGSPLSLECTVEGTSNPNLYWYRQAAGRGLQLLFYSVGIGQISSEVPQNLSASRPQDRQFILSSKKLLLSDSGFYLCAWRWGGHEQYFGPGTRLTVT.

This clonotype was found many times. The chain is built from TRBV20-1 and TRBJ1-2; D is perhaps TRBD1 (6 bases). Trimming cost V 2 bases and J 4 bases, with 23 bases left between them. This CDR3 is built from 17 residues. CDR1 is DFQATT, CDR2 SNEGSKA, per germline (reference sequence). Here the CDR3 reads CSARSSFNRDTRYGYTF. The CDR3 DNA follows: TGCAGTGCTAGAAGTAGTTTTAACAGGGACACACGCTATGGCTACACCTTC.

This clonotype was found many times. The chain employs TRBV5-4 and TRBJ1-2; D is uncertain. The CDR3 contains 13 residues. Germline V gene lookup returns CDR1 SGHNT and CDR2 YYREEE (reference sequence). Trimming pared 0 bases from V and 8 bases from J, leaving 11 bases between. The CDR3 DNA is TGTGCCAGCAGCTTGGAGTGGAGGGAGGGCTACACCTTC. Residues: CASSLEWREGYTF.

The chain is built from TRBV4-2 and TRBJ1-6; TRBD1 agrees at 8 bases. Germline lookup yields CDR1 LGHNA and CDR2 YNFKEQ. Trimming at V came to 0 bases and at J to 6 bases, leaving 7 bases not matched to a gene. The CDR3 has 17 amino acids. CDR3 in DNA: TGTGCCAGCAGCCAAGATCTTCAGGGGGCAAGTAATTCACCCCTCCACTTT. The encoded protein is CASSQDLQGASNSPLHF.

This clonotype was recorded a few times. One junction end disagrees with the germline gene, perhaps due to a read error. This rearrangement joins TRBV30 to TRBJ2-2; 7 bases are shared with TRBD1. The CDR3 is 16 amino acids. CDR1 and CDR2 from the germline V gene are GTSNPN and SVGIG (reference sequence). CDR3 loop: CAWSTLGTVDTRELFF. The CDR3 coding sequence is TGTGCCTGGAGTACACTAGGGACAGTTGACACCAGGGAGCTGTTTTTT.